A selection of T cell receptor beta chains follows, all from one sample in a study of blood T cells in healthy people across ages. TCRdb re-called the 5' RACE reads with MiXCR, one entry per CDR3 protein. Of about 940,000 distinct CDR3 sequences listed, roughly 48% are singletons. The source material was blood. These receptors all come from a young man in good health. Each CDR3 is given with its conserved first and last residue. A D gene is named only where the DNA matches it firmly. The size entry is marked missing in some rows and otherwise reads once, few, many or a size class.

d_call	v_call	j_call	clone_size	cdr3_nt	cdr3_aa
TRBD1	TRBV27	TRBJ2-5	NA	TGTGCCAGCAGATACGGGGACAGGCCCCAAGAGACCCAGTACTTC	CASRYGDRPQETQYF
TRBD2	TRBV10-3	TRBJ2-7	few	TGTGCCATCAGTGAGTCGATGCCTAGCGGGGGGAACGAGCAGTACTTC	CAISESMPSGGNEQYF
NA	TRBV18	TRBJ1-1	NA	TGTGCCAGCTCACCAGATGGGAGGGTGAACACTAAAGCTTTCTTT	CASSPDGRVNTKAFF
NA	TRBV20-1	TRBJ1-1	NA	TGCAGTGCTGGGCAGGGGCCGAACACTGAAGCTTTCTTT	CSAGQGPNTEAFF
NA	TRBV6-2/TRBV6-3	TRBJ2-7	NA	TGTGCCAGCGGTAAATGGACCGAGTACTTC	CASGKWTEYF
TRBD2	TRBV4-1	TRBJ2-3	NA	TGCGCCAGCAGCCACGAAGGACTAGCGGGGGGGCGGGCCACAGATACGCAGTATTTT	CASSHEGLAGGRATDTQYF
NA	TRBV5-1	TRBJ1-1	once	TGCGCCAGCAACCTCAACAATCAGGGAGTTGAAGCTTTCTTT	CASNLNNQGVEAFF
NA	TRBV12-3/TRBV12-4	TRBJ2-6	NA	TGTGCCAGCAGACCCCTTTGGGACTCTGGGGCCAACGTCCTGACTTTC	CASRPLWDSGANVLTF
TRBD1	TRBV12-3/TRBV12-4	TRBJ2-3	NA	TGTGCCAGCAGCCGGACAGGAGACGATACGCTGTATTTT	CASSRTGDDTLYF
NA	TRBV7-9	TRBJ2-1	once	TGTGCCAGCAGCCTAGACAGTAGCGCCCTCAATGAGCAGTTCTTC	CASSLDSSALNEQFF
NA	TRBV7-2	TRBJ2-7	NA	TGTGCCAGCAGCCGCTCCGGCTCACTCTACGAGCAGTACTTC	CASSRSGSLYEQYF
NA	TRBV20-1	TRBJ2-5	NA	TGCAGTGCTAGACACCAGGGTAGTCAGTACTTC	CSARHQGSQYF
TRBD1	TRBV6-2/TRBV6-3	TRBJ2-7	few	TGTGCCAGCAGACCGGGACAGAAAACCTACGAGCAGTACTTC	CASRPGQKTYEQYF
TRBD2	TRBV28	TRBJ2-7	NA	TGTGCCAGCAGCCTGGAAGGCGGGGGATTCTCCTACGAGCAGTACTTC	CASSLEGGGFSYEQYF
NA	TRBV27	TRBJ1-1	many	TGTGCCAGCAGCGACAGGACTATGACTGAAGCTTTCTTT	CASSDRTMTEAFF
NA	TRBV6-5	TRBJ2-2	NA	TGTGCCAGCAGTTATTTCCCGGGAAAGCAATCGAACACCGGGGAGCTGTTTTTT	CASSYFPGKQSNTGELFF
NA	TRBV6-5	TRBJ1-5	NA	TGTGCCAGCAGCCTCGGACGGACGGCAGGGCAGCCCCAGCATTTT	CASSLGRTAGQPQHF
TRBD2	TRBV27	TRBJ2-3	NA	TGTGCCAGCAGTTTCCCTAGCGGTGGGGGCACAGATACGCAGTATTTT	CASSFPSGGGTDTQYF
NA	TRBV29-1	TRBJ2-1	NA	TGCAGCGTGCAGATCTACAATGAGCAGTTCTTC	CSVQIYNEQFF
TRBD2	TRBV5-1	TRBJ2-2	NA	TGCGCCAGCAGCCTGAAGCGGGGCGACACCGGGGAGCTGTTTTTT	CASSLKRGDTGELFF
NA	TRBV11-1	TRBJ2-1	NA	TGTGCCAGCAGCCCCCTAGGGAGCACCTACAATGAGCAGTTCTTC	CASSPLGSTYNEQFF
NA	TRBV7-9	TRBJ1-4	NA	TGTGCCAGCAGCTTAGCGCTTGAAAAACTGTTTTTT	CASSLALEKLFF
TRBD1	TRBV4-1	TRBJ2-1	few	TGCGCCAGCAGCCGGGGGACAGGGAGTAATGAGCAGTTCTTC	CASSRGTGSNEQFF
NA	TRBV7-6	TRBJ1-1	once	TGTGCCAGCAGCCCGTCTTCGGGGCAACCAGGGAACACTGAAGCTTTCTTT	CASSPSSGQPGNTEAFF
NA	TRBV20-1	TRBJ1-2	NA	TGCAGTGCTAGAAAGGCAGGGGTCGCTAACTATGGCTACACCTTC	CSARKAGVANYGYTF
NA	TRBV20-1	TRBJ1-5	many	TGCAGTGCTAGAGATCTGGGGGGCTTACAGCCCCAGCATTTT	CSARDLGGLQPQHF
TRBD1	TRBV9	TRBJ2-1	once	TGTGCCAGCAGCGTAGGGGGGACAGGAGACTACAATGAGCAGTTCTTC	CASSVGGTGDYNEQFF
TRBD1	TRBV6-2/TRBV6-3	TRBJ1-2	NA	TGTGCCAGCAGTTACTCGACGGGACAGCTGTTATATGGCTACACCTTC	CASSYSTGQLLYGYTF
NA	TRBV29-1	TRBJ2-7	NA	TGCAGCGTTCTGGGGGGAAACTCCTACGAGCAGTACTTC	CSVLGGNSYEQYF
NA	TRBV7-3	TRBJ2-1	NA	TGTGCCAGCAGCCCACTTCTGGCTAGTGAGCAGTTCTTC	CASSPLLASEQFF
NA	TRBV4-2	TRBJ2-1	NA	TGTGCCAGCAGCCAAGAGGTACGCAATGAGCAGTTCTTC	CASSQEVRNEQFF
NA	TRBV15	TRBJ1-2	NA	TGTGCCACCAGCAGAGAATGGGGCGCTGATGGCTACACCTTC	CATSREWGADGYTF
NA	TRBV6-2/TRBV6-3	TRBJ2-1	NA	TGTGCCAACAGAACCGGACCTGATGAGCAGTTCTTC	CANRTGPDEQFF
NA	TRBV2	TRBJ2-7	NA	TGTGCCAGCAGTGAAGATGGGGGCCTCTACGAGCAGTACTTC	CASSEDGGLYEQYF
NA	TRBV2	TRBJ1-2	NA	TGTGCCAGCAGTGAAGAGAGTTACTATGGCTACACCTTC	CASSEESYYGYTF
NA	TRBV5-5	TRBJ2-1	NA	TGTGCCAGCACCCTAACCCCGGTTTCTTACAATGAGCAGTTCTTC	CASTLTPVSYNEQFF
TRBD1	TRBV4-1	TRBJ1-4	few	TGCGCCAGCAGACAGGGGGCAGGCGAAAAACTGTTTTTT	CASRQGAGEKLFF
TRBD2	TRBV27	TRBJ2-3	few	TGTGCCAGCAGTTTATCGATAGAAGCGGGGCCGGATGCAGATACGCAGTATTTT	CASSLSIEAGPDADTQYF
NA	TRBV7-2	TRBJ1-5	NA	TGTGCCAGCAGCCCTAACCGGCGGCAGCCCCAGCATTTT	CASSPNRRQPQHF
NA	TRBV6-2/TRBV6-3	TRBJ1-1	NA	TGTGCCAGCACCGACTATCGGGACACTGAAGCTTTCTTT	CASTDYRDTEAFF
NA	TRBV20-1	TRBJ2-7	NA	TGCAGTGCTAGAATGAGCTCCTACAATGAGCAGTACTTC	CSARMSSYNEQYF
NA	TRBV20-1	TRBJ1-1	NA	TGCAGTGCCTTGCAAAGGACGGCGAACACTGAAGCTTTCTTT	CSALQRTANTEAFF
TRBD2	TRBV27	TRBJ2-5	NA	TGTGCCAGCCTCTTTAGCGGGGGGGCCGGGACCCAGTACTTC	CASLFSGGAGTQYF
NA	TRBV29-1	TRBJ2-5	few	TGCAGCGAAGGGAGGCAGGCCCAAGAGACCCAGTACTTC	CSEGRQAQETQYF
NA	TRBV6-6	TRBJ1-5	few	TGTGCCAGCAGGTTGTATGAGGGAAGAGGAGCTCAGCCCCAGCATTTT	CASRLYEGRGAQPQHF
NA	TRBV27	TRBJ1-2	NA	TGTGCCAGCAGTTCATCCCTCGGGCAGGTCCACTATGGCTACACCTTC	CASSSSLGQVHYGYTF
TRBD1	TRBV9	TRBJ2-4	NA	TGTGCCAGCAGCGGGGGACAGGGGGGAGCCAAAAACATTCAGTACTTC	CASSGGQGGAKNIQYF
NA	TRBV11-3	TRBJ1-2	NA	TGTGCCAGCAGCTTAGTGCCAGGGGTCGATGGCTACACCTTC	CASSLVPGVDGYTF